Following are 15 T cell receptor beta chains from one sample sequenced in a study of blood T cell repertoires in COVID-19. Generated by immunoSEQ multiplex PCR, the TCRdb table keeps only in-frame clones and is missing some. The sample records 130,000 to 150,000 clones, approximately 91% being singletons. Sequenced: peripheral blood. These receptor sequences come from a man between 65 and 79 years old with acute or convalescent COVID-19.

The rearrangement links TRBV2 to TRBJ2-1; TRBD1 matches 7 bases. The CDR3 runs to 11 residues. CDR1 and CDR2 (germline): SNHLY, FYNNEI. The V segment lost 6 bases and the J segment 12 bases; nucleotides outside the gene matches: 5. The CDR3 nucleotides read TGTGCCAGCAGCTACGACAGGGTGCAGTTCTTC. It specifies CASSYDRVQFF.

V usage is TRBV2 and J usage is TRBJ2-5, with 7 bases lining up with TRBD2. The germline V gene encodes CDR1 SNHLY and CDR2 FYNNEI. After removal of 6 bases from V and 3 bases from J, the junction contained 7 bases not matched to a gene. The CDR3 sequence is 14 residues long. DNA of the CDR3: TGTGCCAGCAGCCGGGACTATGGAAAAGAGACCCAGTACTTC. This sequence encodes CASSRDYGKETQYF.

This sequence joins TRBV7-9 and TRBJ1-2; 8 nucleotides match TRBD1. The germline CDR1 and CDR2 sequences are SEHNR and FQNEAQ (reference sequence). CDR3 length: 15 residues. V shed 0 bases, J shed 1 base, and the junction held 1 base outside the gene matches. CDR3 nucleotides: TGTGCCAGCAGCTTAGCCGGACAGGGTAACTATGGCTACACCTTC. It is translated as CASSLAGQGNYGYTF.

The CDR3 nucleotides are TGCGCCAGCAGCCAACTCTTAAGCGGGATCCTATCCTACAATGAGCAGTTCTTC. It yields the protein CASSQLLSGILSYNEQFF. V is TRBV4-1 and J is TRBJ2-1; TRBD2 matches at 7 bases. CDR1 and CDR2 from the germline V gene are MGHRA and YSYEKL. V shed 2 bases and J 1 base; nucleotides not matched to a gene: 11. The length of the CDR3 is 18 residues.

The V and J genes are TRBV6-5 and TRBJ2-7; D is possibly TRBD2 (6 bases). Trimming removed 8 bases at V and 0 bases at J, with 14 bases between. This CDR3 comprises 14 residues. The germline gives CDR1 MNHEY, CDR2 SVGAGI. The CDR3 here is CASSEDYHSYEQYF. The DNA of the CDR3 is TGTGCCAGCTCAGAGGACTATCACTCCTACGAGCAGTACTTC.

V and J are TRBV29-1 and TRBJ2-6, with D perhaps TRBD1 (6 bases). V lost 4 bases, J lost 2 bases, and 15 bases lay in between. The CDR3 totals 16 residues. The germline V gene has CDR1 SQVTM and CDR2 ANQGSEA. This CDR3 reads CSVVGVGATGANVLTF. The CDR3 DNA is TGCAGCGTTGTGGGGGTGGGGGCTACTGGGGCCAACGTCCTGACTTTC.

This clone was found once. The chain recombines TRBV15 with TRBJ1-3; 11 positions match TRBD1. The CDR3 covers 15 residues. J gave up 8 bases and V 5 bases, and 8 bases lay outside the gene matches. The germline gives CDR1 LNHNV, CDR2 YYDKDF (reference sequence). The chain's CDR3 is CATSGWTGGADTIYF. CDR3 nucleotide sequence: TGTGCCACCAGCGGATGGACAGGGGGCGCGGACACCATATATTTT.

V usage is TRBV30 and J usage is TRBJ1-6, with 8 bases that match TRBD1. Per the germline V gene, CDR1 is GTSNPN and CDR2 is SVGIG (reference sequence). V was clipped by 0 bases and J by 7 bases; unmatched bases: 11. The CDR3 contains 17 residues. The CDR3 loop is CAWSVPFRTGKNSPLHF. The CDR3, as DNA: TGTGCCTGGAGTGTCCCATTTCGGACAGGGAAGAATTCACCCCTCCACTTT.

This clone appeared once. V usage is TRBV19 and J usage is TRBJ2-1; possibly TRBD2 for D (6 bases). The CDR3 covers 14 residues. Trimming cost V 5 bases and J 0 bases, with 8 bases left between them. Per the germline V gene, CDR1 is LNHDA and CDR2 is SQIVND (reference sequence). The CDR3 is CASSDGSSYNEQFF. CDR3 in DNA: TGTGCCAGTAGTGACGGGAGCTCCTACAATGAGCAGTTCTTC.

V usage is TRBV5-1 and J usage is TRBJ1-2; 7 nucleotides align to TRBD1. Germline CDR1 SGHRS, CDR2 YFSETQ. V lost 2 bases to trimming and J lost 2 bases; unmatched junction nucleotides: 0. The CDR3 runs 13 residues. In nucleotides, the CDR3 is TGCGCCAGCAGCTTACAGGGGAACTATGGCTACACCTTC. This encodes CASSLQGNYGYTF.

V usage is TRBV5-1 and J usage is TRBJ1-6, with TRBD1 matching over 7 bases. This CDR3 has 15 amino acids. The germline gives CDR1 SGHRS, CDR2 YFSETQ. The V gene end was trimmed by 4 bases and the J gene end by 5 bases; junction bases not matched to a gene: 6. The CDR3 DNA reads TGCGCCAGCAGCGCCCGGGACAGCGATAATTCACCCCTCCACTTT. It yields the protein CASSARDSDNSPLHF.

The J gene is TRBJ1-2, the V gene TRBV4-1; 8 nucleotides line up with TRBD1. The CDR3 covers 15 residues. Germline values: CDR1 MGHRA, CDR2 YSYEKL. V dropped 3 bases and J dropped 4; count of bases not matched to a gene: 7. The CDR3 spells CASSHQTGALYGYTF. In DNA form, the CDR3 reads TGCGCCAGCAGCCATCAGACAGGGGCCCTCTATGGCTACACCTTC.

The chain has TRBV19 and TRBJ1-1, with 9 bases identical to TRBD1. Germline V gene sequence: CDR1 LNHDA, CDR2 SQIVND (reference sequence). The CDR3 loop spans 16 amino acids. The V and J ends lost 5 bases and 2 bases, in that order; junction bases with no gene match: 9. CDR3 residues: CASSFRDRAINTEAFF. CDR3 in DNA: TGTGCCAGTAGTTTCCGGGACAGGGCAATAAACACTGAAGCTTTCTTT.

V is TRBV2 and J is TRBJ1-3; a weak D match, TRBD1 (5 bases). V was pared by 3 bases and J by 4 bases, with 13 bases between. Germline V gives CDR1 SNHLY, CDR2 FYNNEI. The CDR3 loop spans 15 amino acids. The CDR3 loop reads CASSDQRGSGNTIYF. CDR3 bases: TGTGCCAGCAGTGATCAGCGGGGGTCCGGAAACACCATATATTTT.

In this sample, this clone turned up once. The J gene is TRBJ2-7, the V gene TRBV7-2; 7 bases are a match to TRBD2. CDR3 size: 14 residues. The germline CDR1 and CDR2 sequences are SGHTA and FQGNSA. V was pared by 0 bases and J by 1 base, with 0 bases of the junction left unmatched. The CDR3 bases are TGTGCCAGCAGCTTAGCGGGGGGGTCCTACGAGCAGTACTTC. This codes for CASSLAGGSYEQYF. Full variable domain (outside the CDR3, taken from reference TRBV7-2 and TRBJ2-7): GAGVSQSPSNKVTEKGKDVELRCDPISGHTALYWYRQSLGQGLEFLIYFQGNSAPDKSGLPSDRFSAERTGGSVSTLTIQRTQQEDSAVYLCASSLAGGSYEQYFGPGTRLTVT.